This T cell receptor (beta chain) was sequenced in a study of blood T cell repertoires in COVID-19. The overall study: Specimens from acute and convalescent COVID-19 originated in the United States, Italy and Spain. The cDNA or gDNA used as material had been derived from T cells, B-cell-depleted T cells, or PBMCs.

In the original analysis: Amplification of reference gene primers provided the estimated nucleated cell counts. Here immunoSEQ multiplex PCR was the method, and the copy in TCRdb shows in-frame clones only, minus some. V, J and clone size are those of that table, while D and trimming were read from the DNA. The sample consists of 190,000 or so clones, around 92% of them appearing once. Per the germline V gene, CDR1 is SGHRS and CDR2 is YFSETQ. V trimming: 0 bases; J trimming: 2 bases; junction bases outside the gene matches: 3. This CDR3 comprises 15 residues. This sequence joins TRBV5-1 and TRBJ2-3; 7 bases fit TRBD1. This clonotype was obtained from a young woman who had recovered from COVID-19. What was sequenced was PBMCs or T cells enriched from blood (not recorded which). The CDR3 DNA reads TGCGCCAGCAGCTTGGTAGGGGGCGACACAGATACGCAGTATTTT. It yields the protein CASSLVGGDTDTQYF.